The 4 T cell receptor beta chains given below trace back to one sample, sequenced in a study of T cells in Graves' hyperthyroidism and ophthalmopathy. It was RNA transcripts that yielded the amplified TCR beta CDR3 regions. Initially, a first-round RT-PCR of the TCR CDR3 employed the HTBI primer set. TCRdb re-called the multiplex PCR reads through MiXCR, storing one row per CDR3 protein. The table shows over 450,000 distinct CDR3 sequences, with approximately 15% occurring only once. The sequenced material came from blood. These receptors came from a woman aged 18-29 years with Graves' hyperthyroidism.

This clonotype was seen more than once but under ten times. V and J are TRBV14 and TRBJ2-3, with a weak D call TRBD2 (5 bases). Per germline, CDR1 SGHDN and CDR2 FVKESK. The CDR3 totals 16 residues. V was pared by 0 bases and J by 2 bases, with 12 bases between. Written as DNA, the CDR3 is TGTGCCAGCAGCCAAGATCCGCGGGTTAACACAGATACGCAGTATTTT. Its translation is CASSQDPRVNTDTQYF. Variable domain in full (rest from reference TRBV14 and TRBJ2-3): EAGVTQFPSHSVIEKGQTVTLRCDPISGHDNLYWYRRVMGKEIKFLLHFVKESKQDESGMPNNRFLAERTGGTYSTLKVQPAELEDSGVYFCASSQDPRVNTDTQYFGPGTRLTVL.

On this clonotype itself: The junction does not match germline at one end; this may be a read error. V is TRBV7-9 and J is TRBJ2-3; D may be TRBD1 or TRBD2 (5 bases each). The CDR3 is 16 residues long. The germline V gene encodes CDR1 SEHNR and CDR2 FQNEAQ (reference sequence). CDR3 nucleotide sequence: TGTACCAGCGACGGGTTCGGGACGGGCGGCACAGATACGCAGTATTTT. Translation: CTSDGFGTGGTDTQYF.

This clonotype appeared a few times. This chain joins TRBV3-1 and TRBJ2-2, with 7 bases lining up with TRBD2. Germline values: CDR1 LGHDT, CDR2 YNNKEL (reference sequence). The V and J ends lost 0 bases and 6 bases, in that order; junction bases with no gene match: 4. The CDR3 runs 15 residues. The CDR3 DNA sequence: TGTGCCAGCAGCCAAGAAAGGACTAGAGCCGGGGAGCTGTTTTTT. As protein: CASSQERTRAGELFF.

This clonotype was picked up many times. This chain links TRBV27 with TRBJ1-5, with 8 nucleotides matching TRBD1. The CDR3 is 15 residues long. After removal of 6 bases from V and 2 bases from J, the junction contained 6 bases not matched to a gene. Looked up from germline, CDR1 is MNHEY and CDR2 is SMNVEV (reference sequence). CDR3 DNA: TGTGCCAGCAGCTACGACAGGGGTGGCAATCAGCCCCAGCATTTT. It encodes CASSYDRGGNQPQHF.